The present entry profiles one T cell receptor beta chain with its context. The data are from a study of beta chain features in type 1 diabetes. The study reverse transcribed the entire isolated RNA, so it sequenced expressed TCRB transcripts. Sequencing used immunoSEQ multiplex PCR; TCRdb keeps in-frame clones, though not all of them. The sample contains fewer than 45,000 clones, approximately 60% of which appear only once. The receptor's source is a woman under 40 in good health. Source material: Tregs from blood.

CDR3 in DNA: TGTGCCAGCAGCTCAGGACTAGCGGGACAAAACATTCAGTACTTC. As protein: CASSSGLAGQNIQYF. The chain is built from TRBV11-3 and TRBJ2-4, with 12 bases aligning to TRBD2. CDR3 length: 15 residues. CDR1 and CDR2 (germline): SGHNT, YENEEA. V gave up 4 bases and J gave up 5 bases; unmatched junction bases: 3. The variable domain in full, completed from reference TRBV11-3 and TRBJ2-4, reads EAGVVQSPRYKIIEKKQPVAFWCNPISGHNTLYWYLQNLGQGPELLIRYENEEAVDDSQLPKDRFSAERLKGVDSTLKIQPAELGDSAVYLCASSSGLAGQNIQYFGAGTRLSVL.